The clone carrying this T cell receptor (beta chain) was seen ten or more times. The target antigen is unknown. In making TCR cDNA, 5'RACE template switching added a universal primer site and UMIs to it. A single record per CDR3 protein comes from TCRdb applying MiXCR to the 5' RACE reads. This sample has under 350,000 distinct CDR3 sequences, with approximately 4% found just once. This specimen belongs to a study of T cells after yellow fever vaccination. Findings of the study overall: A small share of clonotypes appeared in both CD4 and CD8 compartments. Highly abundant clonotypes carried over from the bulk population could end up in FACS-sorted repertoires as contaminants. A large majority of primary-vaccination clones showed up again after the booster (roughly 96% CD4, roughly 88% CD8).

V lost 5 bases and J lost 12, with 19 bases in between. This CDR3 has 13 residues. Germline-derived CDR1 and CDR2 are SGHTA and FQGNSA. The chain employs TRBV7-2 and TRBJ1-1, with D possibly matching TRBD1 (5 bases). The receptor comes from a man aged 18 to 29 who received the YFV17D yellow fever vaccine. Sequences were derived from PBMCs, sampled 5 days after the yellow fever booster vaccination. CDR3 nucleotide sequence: TGTGCCAGCAGCCCTATTTTAGACGGGACTCCTTTCTTT. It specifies CASSPILDGTPFF.